Sequencing of this TCR beta chain was carried out in a study of neurological immune-mediated disorders. V dropped 5 bases and J dropped 9 bases, with 4 bases sitting between them. The CDR3 is 9 amino acids. CDR1 is SGHTA, CDR2 FQGTGA, per germline. Each CDR3 protein gets one entry after TCRdb re-called the 5' RACE reads with MiXCR. The data contain about 65,000 distinct CDR3 sequences, around 4% of them singletons. This clonotype was detected many times. The J gene is TRBJ1-1, the V gene TRBV7-3; D unclear. The sample consisted of PBMCs. The clonotype was recovered from a man aged 45-65 years with multiple sclerosis. The chain's CDR3 is CASSMKAFF. The CDR3 DNA reads TGTGCCAGCAGCATGAAAGCTTTCTTT.